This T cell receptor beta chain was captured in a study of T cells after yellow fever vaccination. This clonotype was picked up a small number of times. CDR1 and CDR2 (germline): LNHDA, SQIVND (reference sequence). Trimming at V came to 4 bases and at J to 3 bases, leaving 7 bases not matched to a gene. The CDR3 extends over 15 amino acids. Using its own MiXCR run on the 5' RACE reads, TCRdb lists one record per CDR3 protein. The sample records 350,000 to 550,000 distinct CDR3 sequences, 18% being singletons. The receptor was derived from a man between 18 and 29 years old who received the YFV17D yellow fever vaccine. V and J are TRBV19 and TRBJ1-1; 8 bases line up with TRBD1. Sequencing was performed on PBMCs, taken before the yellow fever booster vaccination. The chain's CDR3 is CASSSARGQYTEAFF. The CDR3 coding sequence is TGTGCCAGTAGTAGTGCCAGGGGGCAATACACTGAAGCTTTCTTT.